Below, 10 T cell receptor beta chains from the same sample are listed, as sequenced in a study of shared clonotypes between healthy human individuals (TCRdb year 2020). Receptors were amplified or captured by the immunoSEQ multiplex PCR assay. TCRdb's version of the immuneACCESS table is confined to in-frame rearrangements and falls short of the full clone set. An unresolved V gene accounts for under half of the shortfall where checked; the remainder is of unknown origin. Recorded for this sample are roughly 500,000 clones; around 96% of them occurred a single time. The top ten hold about 0.059% of the sample. The source material was naive CD4+ T cells sorted from blood. Taken with the paper, the label for cell subset or site translates to: CD45RA+ positively selected. The source of these receptors is a woman aged 25 to 45 in good health.

The chain has TRBV6-5 and TRBJ1-6, with TRBD1 matching 7 bases. CDR3 size: 14 residues. V lost 6 bases, J lost 7 bases, and 6 bases stayed unmatched. The germline CDR1 and CDR2 sequences are MNHEY and SVGAGI. Here the CDR3 reads CASREQGKNSPLHF. As DNA, the CDR3 is TGTGCCAGCAGGGAACAGGGGAAGAATTCACCCCTCCACTTT.

This chain connects TRBV6-1 to TRBJ2-7; TRBD1 matches 9 bases. Germline V gene data show CDR1 as MNHNS and CDR2 as SASEGT. V gave up 5 bases and J gave up 4 bases; unmatched junction bases: 6. The CDR3 has 14 amino acids. Here the CDR3 DNA reads TGTGCCAGCAGTTTCCGGGACAGGGATTACGAGCAGTACTTC. Protein sequence: CASSFRDRDYEQYF.

This clone was detected once. This chain joins TRBV28 and TRBJ1-6, with D unclear. Germline V gene lookup returns CDR1 MDHEN and CDR2 SYDVKM. The ends were cut back, 5 bases at V and 10 bases at J, with 15 bases in the middle. This CDR3 has 14 residues. CDR3 sequence reads: CASSVPARPSPLHF. The CDR3 region has the DNA TGTGCCAGCAGTGTCCCGGCAAGACCCTCACCCCTCCACTTT.

To note about this clone: Other DNA sequences in the same sample also yield this CDR3. The chain joins TRBV19 to TRBJ2-6; TRBD1 matches 8 bases. Germline-derived CDR1 and CDR2 are LNHDA and SQIVND (reference sequence). Trimming cost V 1 base and J 4 bases; bases outside gene matches: 6. The CDR3 spans 17 residues. As DNA, the CDR3 is TGTGCCAGTAGTATAGGGACAGGGATATCCGGGGCCAACGTCCTGACTTTC. Residues: CASSIGTGISGANVLTF.

The V gene is TRBV27, the J gene TRBJ1-6; possibly TRBD1 for D (5 bases). CDR3 size: 13 residues. Germline lookup yields CDR1 MNHEY and CDR2 SMNVEV (reference sequence). V lost 6 bases and J lost 10, with 13 bases in between. The CDR3 sequence: CASRGGRNSPLHF. Written as DNA, the CDR3 is TGTGCCAGCAGGGGGGGTCGAAACTCACCCCTCCACTTT.

This sequence joins TRBV19 and TRBJ2-6, with a tentative D call TRBD2 (6 bases). The CDR3 has 14 amino acids. Deletions cut 8 bases from V and 4 bases from J, with 12 bases between. The germline gives CDR1 LNHDA, CDR2 SQIVND (reference sequence). CDR3 in amino acids: CASRRRAGANVLTF. The CDR3 nucleotides read TGTGCCAGTCGAAGGAGGGCCGGGGCCAACGTCCTGACTTTC.

The genes are TRBV27 and TRBJ1-5; D unresolved. With 5 bases removed from V and 3 bases from J, the gap between germline ends came to 14 bases. CDR3 length: 15 amino acids. CDR1 and CDR2 from the germline V gene are MNHEY and SMNVEV (reference sequence). CDR3 region: CASSPHLGDNQPQHF. CDR3 nucleotide sequence: TGTGCCAGCAGTCCTCACCTCGGGGACAATCAGCCCCAGCATTTT.

V and J are TRBV6-5 and TRBJ1-2; 8 bases fit TRBD1. Germline CDR1 is MNHEY and CDR2 is SVGAGI. This CDR3 contains 14 residues. V dropped 6 bases and J dropped 5; count of bases not matched to a gene: 8. CDR3 amino acids: CASRPGGARYGYTF. The DNA for the CDR3 is TGTGCCAGCAGGCCAGGGGGCGCGAGATATGGCTACACCTTC.

In nucleotides, the CDR3 is TGTGCCAGCAGTGAAGCCCAGGGGTACACTGAAGCTTTCTTT. It translates to CASSEAQGYTEAFF. V and J are TRBV6-1 and TRBJ1-1; D perhaps matches TRBD1 (6 bases). Looked up from germline, CDR1 is MNHNS and CDR2 is SASEGT. CDR3 length: 14 amino acids. With 0 bases removed from V and 3 bases from J, the gap between germline ends came to 8 bases.

The V gene is TRBV6-1, the J gene TRBJ2-7; a possible D gene is TRBD1 (6 bases). Trimming removed 6 bases from V and 0 bases from J, with 15 bases in between. The CDR3 extends over 15 amino acids. Germline values: CDR1 MNHNS, CDR2 SASEGT. CDR3 sequence reads: CASRHRQDSSYEQYF. CDR3 DNA: TGTGCCAGCAGACACCGACAGGATAGCTCCTACGAGCAGTACTTC.